This TCR beta chain originates from a study of blood T cells in healthy people across ages. This clonotype showed up just a few times. Alongside a J-beta primer mix, a sample-barcoded 5' primer served in a second PCR lasting about 7 to 11 cycles. TCRdb redid the calling of the 5' RACE reads with MiXCR, one entry per CDR3 protein. This table holds some 880,000 distinct CDR3 sequences, around 36% found once. This receptor was taken from a man aged 18 to 29 in good health. Sequencing input: blood.

For the CDR3, the DNA is TGCAGTGCTAGCGGGGACCCGGGAGCTAATGAAAAACTGTTTTTT. This translates into CSASGDPGANEKLFF. This chain links TRBV20-1 with TRBJ1-4, with TRBD1 as a possible D gene (5 bases). Germline V lookup: CDR1 DFQATT, CDR2 SNEGSKA (reference sequence). The V end was cut by 3 bases, the J end by 3 bases, with 14 bases between. The CDR3 covers 15 residues.